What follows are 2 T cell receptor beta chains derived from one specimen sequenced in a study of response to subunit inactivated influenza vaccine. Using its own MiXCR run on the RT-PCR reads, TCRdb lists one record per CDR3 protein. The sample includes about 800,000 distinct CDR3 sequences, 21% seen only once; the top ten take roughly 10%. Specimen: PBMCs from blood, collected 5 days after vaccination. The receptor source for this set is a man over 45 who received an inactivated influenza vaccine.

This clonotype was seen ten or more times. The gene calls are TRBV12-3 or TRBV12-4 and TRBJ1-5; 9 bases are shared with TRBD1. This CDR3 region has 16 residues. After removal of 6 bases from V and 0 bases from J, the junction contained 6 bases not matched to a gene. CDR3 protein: CASRKGQGYSNQPQHF. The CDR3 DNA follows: TGTGCCAGCAGAAAGGGACAGGGCTATAGCAATCAGCCCCAGCATTTT.

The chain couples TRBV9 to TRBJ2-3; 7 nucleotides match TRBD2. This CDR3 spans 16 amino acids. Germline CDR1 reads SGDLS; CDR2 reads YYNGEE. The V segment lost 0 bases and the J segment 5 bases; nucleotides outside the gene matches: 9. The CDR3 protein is CASSVAPAGELDTQYF. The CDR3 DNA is TGTGCCAGCAGCGTAGCTCCGGCGGGAGAGTTAGATACGCAGTATTTT.